Sequencing of this T cell receptor (beta chain) was carried out in a study of T cell responses to AZD1222 COVID-19 vaccine. Here immunoSEQ multiplex PCR was the method, and the copy in TCRdb shows in-frame clones only, minus some. The data contain tens of thousands of clones, 70% to 90% of them singletons. As for this clone: The antigen is unknown.

V lost 6 bases, J lost 8 bases, and 17 bases lay in between. The germline V gene encodes CDR1 SGHRS and CDR2 YFSETQ. This CDR3 is 13 amino acids long. Study-wide results and limits: Spike-specific TCR breadth and depth rose after two AZD1222 doses. Vaccine-associated CD4 TCRs spanned spike, dominant at 160-218 and 743-854. In a largely white British group with more females than males, clonal diversity was possibly underestimated. Repertoires in all cases were sampled only once the peak T cell response had passed.

This material consisted of peripheral blood, taken on day 0 of MenACWY control vaccination. The rearrangement uses TRBV5-1 and TRBJ1-2; no clear D gene. This clonotype was obtained from an adult in good health. The CDR3 is CASTGRVELGYTF. The CDR3 DNA sequence: TGCGCCAGCACCGGACGCGTGGAGTTGGGCTACACCTTC.